This passage covers 14 T cell receptor beta chains from one sample sequenced in a study of tissue T cells after allogeneic stem cell transplantation. As for time point: mouse harvest day 7 after allogeneic transplant. Mouse grafts combined 10^7 T-cell-depleted bone marrow cells with 10^6 splenic CD5+ T cells. TCRdb keeps only in-frame clones here, not all; method: immunoSEQ multiplex PCR. Altogether about 7,800 clones are present, 40% to 55% being singletons, with the ten largest covering 8% to 9.5%. Sequencing was carried out using gut tissue. The source is a female BALB/c mouse given C57BL/6 T cells with graft-versus-host disease after an allogeneic hematopoietic cell transplant.

This clone was seen more than once but under ten times. The gene names given are mouse names. The read is 1 residue too short to cover the CDR3 end, so that end is filled in from the germline J gene. This chain uses TRBV26 with TRBJ1-2; 9 bases map to TRBD1. Trimming removed 4 bases from V and 3 bases from J; junction bases left unmatched: 3. Per the germline V gene, CDR1 is KGHPV and CDR2 is FQNQEV (reference sequence). The CDR3 has 14 residues. CDR3 bases read: TGTGCCAGCAGTCACAGGGGGCACTACTCCGACTACACC. This encodes CASSHRGHYSDYT. The whole CDR3 sequence reads CASSHRGHYSDYTF. Based on the CDR3 plus reference TRBV26 and TRBJ1-2, the full variable domain is NSKVIQTPRYLVKGQGQKAKMRCIPEKGHPVVFWYQQNKNNEFKFLINFQNQEVLQQIDMTEKRFSAECPSNSPCSLEIQSSEAGDSALYLCASSHRGHYSDYTFGSGTRLLVI.

In regard to this clone: Gene names denote mouse genes. The read stops 1 residue short of the end of the CDR3; the missing end is completed from the germline J gene. The gene calls are TRBV13-3 and TRBJ1-1; a possible D gene is TRBD1 (5 bases). V was shortened by 2 bases and J by 3 bases, with 11 bases between the two germline ends. The CDR3 spans 14 residues. Germline-derived CDR1 and CDR2 are NNHDY and SYVADS. The part of the CDR3 DNA that was read is TGTGCCAGCAGTGAGCCCCCAGGGTACACAGAAGTCTTC. Translated, it gives CASSEPPGYTEVF. The whole CDR3 sequence is CASSEPPGYTEVFF.

As for this clone: The genes are named according to mouse. The CDR3 goes on 1 residue after the read ends, and that part is filled in from the germline J gene. This chain connects TRBV26 to TRBJ2-2; D is unresolved. This CDR3 has 14 residues. With 3 bases removed from V and 0 bases from J, the gap between germline ends came to 5 bases. CDR1 is KGHPV, CDR2 FQNQEV, per germline (reference sequence). The part of the CDR3 DNA that was read is TGTGCCAGCAGTCTTCCAGCAAACACCGGGCAGCTCTAC. Translating gives CASSLPANTGQLY. The whole CDR3 sequence is CASSLPANTGQLYF. The full variable domain, its missing parts supplied by reference TRBV26 and TRBJ2-2, is NSKVIQTPRYLVKGQGQKAKMRCIPEKGHPVVFWYQQNKNNEFKFLINFQNQEVLQQIDMTEKRFSAECPSNSPCSLEIQSSEAGDSALYLCASSLPANTGQLYFGEGSKLTVL.

This clone was seen only a few times. Gene names and germline match the mouse. With the read ending 1 residue before the CDR3 end, the germline J gene is used to fill in that end. Other DNA sequences in this specimen translate into the identical CDR3. This rearrangement joins TRBV13-1 to TRBJ1-1; tentatively, D is TRBD1 (5 bases). V was cut by 2 bases and J by 0 bases, with 5 bases left in between. The V gene's germline CDR1 is NSHNY and CDR2 SYGAGN. This CDR3 region has 13 residues. The CDR3 reads CASSEGQNTEVFF. CDR3 DNA (partial): TGTGCCAGCAGTGAGGGACAGAACACAGAAGTCTTC.

Turning to this clone: The genes and germline here are from mouse. The read finishes 1 residue shy of the CDR3 end, and the germline J gene is used to complete it. V is TRBV14 and J is TRBJ2-2; the match to TRBD1 covers 9 bases. The CDR3 totals 16 residues. Germline trimming cut 5 bases from V and 0 bases from J; bases unmatched to any gene: 5. Germline loops: CDR1 SGHDT, CDR2 FRDEAV. CDR3 DNA (partial): TGTGCCAGCAGGCCACAGGGGGCGCCAAACACCGGGCAGCTCTAC. This sequence encodes CASRPQGAPNTGQLY. The whole CDR3 is CASRPQGAPNTGQLYF.

With respect to this clone: One end of the junction fails to match germline, which may point to a read error. Gene names follow the mouse nomenclature. The read ends 1 residue early relative to the CDR3; the germline J gene fills the gap. This chain uses TRBV20 with TRBJ2-4, with TRBD2 matching over 8 bases. The CDR3 loop spans 14 amino acids. Germline CDR1 is GFQATS and CDR2 is STVNSAI. CDR3 region: CGARDWTSQNTLYF. The part of the CDR3 DNA that was read is TGTGGTGCTCGGGACTGGACTAGTCAAAACACCTTGTAC.

About this clone: Gene and germline names: mouse. The read is 1 residue too short to cover the CDR3 end, so that end is filled in from the germline J gene. The rearrangement joins TRBV5 to TRBJ2-2; 9 positions agree with TRBD1. Trimming took 4 bases from V and 2 from J; bases not matched to a gene: 2. This CDR3 spans 15 amino acids. Germline assignment: CDR1 LGHNA and CDR2 YNLKQL (reference sequence). The DNA read from the CDR3 is TGTGCCAGCAGCCCCGACAGGGGGAACACCGGGCAGCTCTAC. Translated, it gives CASSPDRGNTGQLY. The CDR3 reads in full as CASSPDRGNTGQLYF.

This clone is medium-sized by share. The genes are named according to mouse. Sequencing ends 1 residue short of the CDR3 end; the germline J gene provides the rest. This rearrangement joins TRBV13-3 to TRBJ2-7; no clear D gene. The CDR3 has 11 residues. CDR1 and CDR2 (germline): NNHDY, SYVADS. The ends were cut back, 7 bases at V and 0 bases at J, with 5 bases in the middle. CDR3: CASRDSYEQYF. The CDR3 bases that were read are TGTGCCAGCCGGGACTCCTATGAACAGTAC.

This clone has only a few counts. The listed genes are named as in mouse. Read data end 1 residue before the CDR3 end; the end is taken from the germline J gene. V is TRBV31 and J is TRBJ2-7; D is unresolved. This CDR3 contains 13 residues. V was trimmed by 0 bases and J by 4 bases, leaving 10 bases between them. Germline V gene sequence: CDR1 GKSSPN, CDR2 SITVG. The covered CDR3 bases are TGTGCCTGGAGTCTAGGTGACTTATATGAACAGTAC. It yields the protein CAWSLGDLYEQY. The whole CDR3 protein reads CAWSLGDLYEQYF.

Details on this clone: All gene names here are mouse names. The read ends 1 residue shy of where the CDR3 ends; the end is completed using the germline J gene. The chain combines TRBV26 with TRBJ2-5; 7 nucleotides align to TRBD1. The CDR3 length is 13 residues. The trim removed 8 bases at V and 2 bases at J, leaving 4 bases unmatched. Germline V gene lookup returns CDR1 KGHPV and CDR2 FQNQEV (reference sequence). CDR3 DNA (partial): TGTGCCAGCTCCCGGGACAGCCAAGACACCCAGTAC. Residues: CASSRDSQDTQY. The entire CDR3 protein reads CASSRDSQDTQYF.

As for this clone: The gene names given are mouse names. The read stops 1 residue short of the end of the CDR3; the missing end is completed from the germline J gene. V and J are TRBV13-3 and TRBJ2-7, with TRBD2 matching over 7 bases. V shed 2 bases and J 4 bases; nucleotides not matched to a gene: 3. Germline assignment: CDR1 NNHDY and CDR2 SYVADS. This CDR3 comprises 13 residues. This CDR3 reads CASSDRGGYEQYF. The sequenced CDR3 bases are TGTGCCAGCAGTGACCGGGGGGGATATGAACAGTAC.

This clone was recorded only once. Gene names follow the mouse nomenclature. The sequence runs out 1 residue before the end of the CDR3; the remainder is reconstructed from the germline J gene. The chain carries TRBV26 and TRBJ2-3; D possibly matches TRBD1 or TRBD2 (5 bases each). Germline V CDR1 and CDR2: KGHPV, FQNQEV (reference sequence). The ends were cut back, 7 bases at V and 3 bases at J, with 8 bases in the middle. The CDR3 has 12 amino acids. CDR3 bases read: TGTGCCAGCATCGGGACGGCAGAAACGCTGTAT. Protein: CASIGTAETLY. In full, the CDR3 is CASIGTAETLYF.

This clone was seen a few times. Gene names refer to mouse genes. The DNA read from the CDR3 is TGTGCCAGCTCTCTCGGGGGGGCGAACTATGCTGAGCAGTTC. This encodes CASSLGGANYAEQF. The whole CDR3 protein is CASSLGGANYAEQFF. The chain recombines TRBV12-2 with TRBJ2-1; TRBD2 agrees at 8 bases. The CDR3 extends 1 residue past the end of the read, so its final part is completed from the germline J gene. Losses at the gene ends were 0 bases for V and 1 base for J; bases not matched to a gene: 1. Germline V gene lookup returns CDR1 SGHLS and CDR2 HYDKME. The CDR3 is 15 residues long.

Of note for this clone: Mouse germline and gene names are used. The read stops 1 residue short of the end of the CDR3; the missing end is completed from the germline J gene. The V and J genes are TRBV12-2 and TRBJ2-2; no firm D call. The CDR3 consists of 13 residues. The germline CDR1 and CDR2 sequences are SGHLS and HYDKME. V was pared by 0 bases and J by 2 bases, with 3 bases between. The covered CDR3 bases are TGTGCCAGCTCTCTCTGGAACACCGGGCAGCTCTAC. Translated: CASSLWNTGQLY. The full CDR3 protein reads CASSLWNTGQLYF.